This TCR beta chain was sequenced for a study of technical replicates of blood from a few donors. Libraries were prepared by immunoSEQ multiplex PCR; TCRdb keeps only in-frame clonotypes and omits some of them. The sample has about 16,000 clones; around nine tenths are singletons. This clone was picked up a small number of times. This clonotype originated in a human donor in good health. The material sequenced was PBMCs.

CDR3 nucleotides: TGCGCCAGCAGCGCTAGGACCCCCGGGCAGGGGGTGGCCATTCAGTACTTC. Its protein product is CASSARTPGQGVAIQYF. The V gene is TRBV5-1, the J gene TRBJ2-4, with TRBD1 identical over 7 bases. The CDR3 extends over 17 amino acids. Per the germline V gene, CDR1 is SGHRS and CDR2 is YFSETQ. The trim removed 4 bases at V and 9 bases at J, leaving 19 bases unmatched.